One and the same sample provided the 19 T cell receptor beta chains below, sequenced in a study of cytomegalovirus exposure and HLA in healthy donors (dated by TCRdb to about 2017). Preparation of the library involved the immunoSEQ multiplex PCR assay. For the multiplex PCR, a mixture combining 60 forward primers for TCR Vbeta segments and 13 reverse primers for TCR Jbeta segments was used. TCRdb provides this immuneACCESS table in a form limited to in-frame rearrangements. Some clones are lacking; in checked studies, under half of them reflect an unresolved V gene, and why the rest are absent is not known. For this sample the table gives approximately 70,000 clones, of which roughly 80% were detected only once. The leading ten clones occupy roughly 2.9% of the sample. Source material: PBMCs. The receptor source for this set is a woman aged 30 to 39 in good health and CMV-seronegative.

The V and J genes are TRBV5-1 and TRBJ2-1, with TRBD1 identical over 7 bases. The CDR3 extends over 15 amino acids. V was pared by 3 bases and J by 5 bases, with 8 bases of the junction left unmatched. Per germline, CDR1 SGHRS and CDR2 YFSETQ. CDR3 in DNA: TGCGCCAGCAGCTCGAGGGGGCATACGGACAATGAGCAGTTCTTC. Amino acids: CASSSRGHTDNEQFF.

This sequence joins TRBV21-1 and TRBJ2-7; the D call TRBD1 from the table was never checked on the DNA. TRBV21-1 has pseudogene status. This CDR3 spans 14 amino acids. CDR3 loop: CASSKKGEWREQYF. The CDR3 DNA is TGTGCCAGCAGCAAAAAAGGGGAATGGCGCGAGCAGTACTTC.

The sample holds a few counts of this clone. V and J are TRBV6-5 and TRBJ2-4, with TRBD2 as a possible D gene (5 bases). Germline CDR1 and CDR2: MNHEY and SVGAGI. The V end lost 2 bases, the J end lost 0 bases, and 11 bases lay between the germline ends. The CDR3 totals 16 residues. The DNA of the CDR3 is TGTGCCAGCAGTTACACGGGAAGATTAGCCAAAAACATTCAGTACTTC. It specifies CASSYTGRLAKNIQYF.

This clone showed up just a few times. The chain has TRBV4-3 and TRBJ2-3; weak D call: TRBD1 (6 bases). Trimming stripped 1 base from V and 6 bases from J, with 14 bases between. Looked up from germline, CDR1 is LGHNA and CDR2 is YSLEER. The CDR3 length is 15 residues. The CDR3 loop is CASSQAQGPGDTQYF. The CDR3 bases are TGCGCCAGCAGCCAAGCCCAGGGGCCAGGGGATACGCAGTATTTT.

This clone appeared once. This rearrangement joins TRBV6-6 to TRBJ2-7; tentative D call: TRBD1 (5 bases). CDR3 size: 15 residues. Germline values: CDR1 MNHNY, CDR2 SVGAGI (reference sequence). V lost 0 bases and J lost 6, with 15 bases in between. The CDR3 coding sequence is TGTGCCAGCAGTTACTCGCGCAGGGAAGGAGTCGAGCAGTACTTC. This gives the protein CASSYSRREGVEQYF.

This chain links TRBV9 with TRBJ1-5; D is perhaps TRBD1 (6 bases). Trimming cost V 4 bases and J 8 bases, with 19 bases left between them. CDR1 is SGDLS and CDR2 is YYNGEE in the germline V gene. This CDR3 contains 15 residues. CDR3 loop: CASSPGGLTVEPQHF. The CDR3 coding sequence is TGTGCCAGCAGCCCGGGGGGGCTCACGGTTGAGCCCCAGCATTTT.

CDR3: CASSYDSTMNTEAFF. The DNA for the CDR3 is TGTGCCAGCAGTTACGACTCAACCATGAACACTGAAGCTTTCTTT. The chain carries TRBV6-6 and TRBJ1-1; the D is unclear. The germline V and J ends were trimmed by 2 bases and 0 bases, with 10 bases remaining between them. The CDR3 is made up of 15 amino acids. Germline values: CDR1 MNHNY, CDR2 SVGAGI (reference sequence).

In nucleotides, the CDR3 is TGTGCCAGCAGTGACTCGGGGACAGGGGGCCTAAACTATGGCTACACCTTC. It codes for CASSDSGTGGLNYGYTF. The J gene is TRBJ1-2, the V gene TRBV6-4, with 12 nucleotides matching TRBD1. CDR3 length: 17 amino acids. In germline, CDR1 is MRHNA, CDR2 SNTAGT. V gave up 0 bases and J gave up 2 bases; unmatched junction bases: 4.

About this clone: One junction end disagrees with the germline gene, perhaps due to a read error. The V and J genes are TRBV6-5 and TRBJ2-7; 7 bases fit TRBD1. CDR1 MNHEY and CDR2 SVGAGI come from the germline V gene. This CDR3 contains 15 residues. CDR3 in DNA: TGTGCCAGCAGTTACCTGGGGGACAGACTATACGAGCAGCACTTC. Amino acid sequence: CASSYLGDRLYEQHF.

This clone has only one observation. V and J are TRBV6-5 and TRBJ2-7; D may be TRBD1 (5 bases). Trimming cost V 2 bases and J 5 bases, with 13 bases left between them. This CDR3 has 14 amino acids. CDR1 is MNHEY and CDR2 is SVGAGI in the germline V gene. CDR3 in amino acids: CASSYLQGGDEQYF. Here the CDR3 DNA reads TGTGCCAGCAGTTACCTTCAGGGTGGAGACGAGCAGTACTTC.

The V call is TRBV4-1, the J call TRBJ1-2; the match to TRBD1 covers 11 bases. Germline V CDR1 and CDR2: MGHRA, YSYEKL. The trim removed 1 base at V and 8 bases at J, leaving 9 bases unmatched. CDR3 size: 16 residues. CDR3 DNA: TGCGCCAGCAGCCAAGCCGGCGGACAGGGGGCTCGCGGCTACACCTTC. Amino acids: CASSQAGGQGARGYTF.

V and J are TRBV25-1 and TRBJ1-2, with D possibly TRBD1 on 6 matching bases. CDR3 length equals 15 residues. V lost 1 base to trimming and J lost 4 bases, with 13 bases between them. The germline gives CDR1 MGHDK, CDR2 SYGVNS. This CDR3 reads CASSESGGRGYGYTF. The DNA for the CDR3 is TGTGCCAGCAGTGAATCGGGGGGGCGCGGCTATGGCTACACCTTC.

The count of this clone is one. Germline and junction disagree at one end, which may indicate a read error. The chain employs TRBV4-3 and TRBJ2-6; 9 bases align to TRBD2. The V gene's germline CDR1 is LGHNA and CDR2 YSLEER. The CDR3 is made up of 20 amino acids. CDR3 region: CASSQDPLPAGGLGANVPTF. Written as DNA, the CDR3 is TGCGCCAGCAGCCAAGACCCCCTCCCCGCGGGGGGGCTTGGGGCCAACGTCCCGACTTTC.

This chain links TRBV4-3 with TRBJ2-1, with D possibly TRBD2 on 6 matching bases. The CDR3 consists of 13 residues. Deletions cut 6 bases from V and 8 bases from J, with 14 bases between. Germline V gene sequence: CDR1 LGHNA, CDR2 YSLEER. The CDR3 spells CASRGGQDDEQFF. Here the CDR3 DNA reads TGCGCCAGCAGGGGAGGTCAGGACGATGAGCAGTTCTTC.

The table lists this clone with a few counts. This chain joins TRBV5-1 and TRBJ2-1; 11 bases map to TRBD2. The CDR3 extends over 17 amino acids. The germline V gene encodes CDR1 SGHRS and CDR2 YFSETQ. V was pared by 2 bases and J by 9 bases, with 13 bases of the junction left unmatched. The CDR3 spells CASSFRNPSGGSGEQFF. As DNA, the CDR3 is TGCGCCAGCAGCTTCCGGAACCCTAGCGGGGGGTCGGGTGAGCAGTTCTTC.

The CDR3 reads CATRGDRPNSPLHF. Written as DNA, the CDR3 is TGTGCCACCCGAGGGGACAGACCAAATTCACCCCTCCACTTT. V is TRBV15 and J is TRBJ1-6; 7 bases align to TRBD1. The J segment lost 7 bases and the V segment lost 8 bases, leaving 8 bases of the junction unmatched. Germline CDR1 is LNHNV and CDR2 is YYDKDF (reference sequence). The CDR3 has 14 amino acids.

This chain uses TRBV7-6 with TRBJ1-1; 10 bases match TRBD1. This CDR3 region has 13 residues. Germline lookup yields CDR1 SGHVS and CDR2 FNYEAQ. V lost 5 bases, J lost 7 bases, and 4 bases stayed unmatched. The DNA of the CDR3 is TGTGCCAGCAGCCAAGGGACAGGGGATGAAGCTTTCTTT. This gives the protein CASSQGTGDEAFF.

The chain couples TRBV7-2 to TRBJ2-7, with D tentatively TRBD1 (5 bases). Germline loops: CDR1 SGHTA, CDR2 FQGNSA. V lost 3 bases and J 7 bases, leaving 10 bases between the germline ends. The CDR3 length is 12 residues. The DNA for the CDR3 is TGTGCCAGCAGCTTTAAGGGGCAAGAGCAGTACTTC. This codes for CASSFKGQEQYF.

The J gene is TRBJ1-4, the V gene TRBV23-1; tentative D call: TRBD1 (5 bases). TRBV23-1 is filed as an ORF, its function uncertain. V was clipped by 7 bases and J by 8 bases, with 20 bases between them. The length of the CDR3 is 15 residues. The CDR3: CASIEAQGNGEKLFF. CDR3 sequence (DNA): TGCGCCAGCATCGAGGCCCAGGGTAATGGGGAAAAACTGTTTTTT.